The clone carrying this T cell receptor (beta chain) has more than one count but fewer than ten. As for time point: patch test 3, about 24 weeks after DPC sensitization. Treatment reported: therapeutic diphenylcyclopropenone sensitization with weekly scalp DPC. The data were taken from a study of human T cells and chemical hapten exposure. Attachment of unique molecular identifiers to individual cDNA molecules was performed in the library. MiXCR was run by TCRdb on the RACE reads, yielding one entry per CDR3 protein. The sample has 55,000 to 75,000 distinct CDR3 sequences, around an eighth seen once; the top ten hold around 2.4%. The CDR3 spans 15 residues. The V gene's germline CDR1 is SGDLS and CDR2 YYNGEE. The ends were cut back, 3 bases at V and 3 bases at J, with 16 bases in the middle.

Sequencing was performed on whole blood, taken in connection with sensitization to the hapten diphenylcyclopropenone (DPC). The chain couples TRBV9 to TRBJ2-7, with a possible D match to TRBD1 (5 bases). The sequence came from a man aged 30 to 39 with alopecia areata. Some clones in this sample may be carry-over from other donors' samples. CDR3 coding DNA: TGTGCCAGCAGCGGTGTACAGGCCGAAGTCTACGAGCAGTACTTC. Translating gives CASSGVQAEVYEQYF.